This T cell receptor beta chain was documented in a study of CXCR3-negative and CXCR3-positive naive CD8 T cells. 5' RACE that incorporated UMI labels was used to prepare the TRB cDNA libraries. With the 5' RACE reads reprocessed, TCRdb shows one record per CDR3 protein and no DNA. Here the sample table reports 75,000 to 100,000 distinct CDR3 sequences. The CDR3 extends over 16 amino acids. CDR1 is LGHDT and CDR2 is YNNKEL in the germline V gene (reference sequence). On this clonotype: Antigen: not known.

Study results and limitations: For CXCR3-positive naive cells, TRB CDR3s were more hydrophobic than those of CXCR3-negative naive cells.

The source material was naive CXCR3+ CD8+ T cells from blood. Documented subset: CD45RO-CCR7+CD27+CD95- naive CD8+ T cells expressing CXCR3 (TNR3+). The receptor's source is a human donor in good health. Some clones in this sample may be carry-over from other donors' samples. This chain uses TRBV3-1 with TRBJ2-5; TCRdb returns TRBD2, unconfirmable since there is no DNA. The CDR3 here is CASSQAGPHGEETQYF.